One and the same sample provided the 2 T cell receptor beta chains below, sequenced in a study of cytomegalovirus exposure and HLA in healthy donors. The data were produced by immunoSEQ multiplex PCR, yet TCRdb's version contains in-frame clones alone and is incomplete. In the table there are about 360,000 clones, roughly 85% of which are singletons. Sequenced sample: PBMCs. The receptor set was obtained from a young woman in good health and CMV-seronegative.

This chain uses TRBV4-1 with TRBJ2-3; 10 bases match TRBD2. The germline V gene has CDR1 MGHRA and CDR2 YSYEKL. CDR3 length: 19 amino acids. V lost 0 bases and J lost 1; bases outside the gene matches: 10. The CDR3 loop is CASSQDFEAGGPGTDTQYF. CDR3 DNA sequence: TGCGCCAGCAGCCAAGATTTCGAAGCGGGGGGGCCTGGCACAGATACGCAGTATTTT.

This chain connects TRBV6-5 to TRBJ1-2, with a weak D call TRBD1 (5 bases). Germline V lookup: CDR1 MNHEY, CDR2 SVGAGI. The CDR3 contains 14 residues. Trimming shortened V by 0 bases and J by 6 bases, and 11 bases separated the two germline ends. In nucleotides, the CDR3 is TGTGCCAGCAGTTACTCACGGGGGAGAGATGGCTACACCTTC. This codes for CASSYSRGRDGYTF.